The next 14 T cell receptor beta chains were all read from a single sample in a study of OX40 agonist ivuxolimab in advanced cancers. The data were produced by immunoSEQ multiplex PCR, yet TCRdb's version contains in-frame clones alone and is incomplete. The sample shows about 53,000 clones, 70% to 85% of them seen only once. The sample was CD4+ or CD8+ T cells sorted from blood, taken in a trial of the OX40 agonist ivuxolimab. The receptor set was obtained from an adult with an advanced solid tumor such as melanoma, head and neck, liver or kidney cancer.

The rearrangement joins TRBV2 to TRBJ1-2; no definite D call. CDR1 is SNHLY and CDR2 is FYNNEI in the germline V gene. CDR3 length: 14 amino acids. V was cut by 3 bases and J by 5 bases, with 13 bases left in between. The CDR3 DNA sequence: TGTGCCAGCAGTGAGTGGCCCGCCTTTTATGGCTACACCTTC. As protein: CASSEWPAFYGYTF.

The chain is built from TRBV14 and TRBJ2-5, with TRBD1 matching 9 bases. TRBJ2-7 matches the DNA end more closely, so the J call is doubtful. Germline V gene sequence: CDR1 SGHDN, CDR2 FVKESK. This CDR3 contains 14 residues. CDR3 nucleotide sequence: TGTGCCAGCAGCGGACAGGGGATTGGCAACGAGCAGTACTTC. Protein sequence: CASSGQGIGNEQYF.

The genes are TRBV10-3 and TRBJ2-7, with 8 bases fitting TRBD1. Germline-derived CDR1 and CDR2 are ENHRY and SYGVKD. The CDR3 consists of 16 residues. V was pared by 3 bases and J by 2 bases, with 9 bases of the junction left unmatched. The chain's CDR3 is CAISDPDRTGTYEQYF. Written as DNA, the CDR3 is TGTGCCATCAGTGATCCCGACCGGACAGGGACCTACGAGCAGTACTTC.

The chain is built from TRBV2 and TRBJ1-2; D unclear. The CDR3 loop spans 15 amino acids. CDR1 and CDR2 from the germline V gene are SNHLY and FYNNEI. V shed 1 base and J shed 0 bases, with 9 bases lying between them. DNA of the CDR3: TGTGCCAGCAGTGAAGAAGGAGGATCTAACTATGGCTACACCTTC. It is translated as CASSEEGGSNYGYTF.

In DNA, the CDR3 is TGTGCCAGCAGCCGACGACCAAGTTACAATGAGCAGTTCTTC. Translation gives CASSRRPSYNEQFF. The chain couples TRBV7-6 to TRBJ2-1; no reliable D call. This CDR3 is 14 amino acids long. The V end lost 5 bases, the J end lost 4 bases, and 12 bases lay between the germline ends. Per germline, CDR1 SGHVS and CDR2 FNYEAQ.

The chain combines TRBV5-6 with TRBJ2-6; D is possibly TRBD2 (6 bases). Trimming left V 3 bases short and J 0 bases short, with 7 bases between. Looked up from germline, CDR1 is SGHDT and CDR2 is YYEEEE. CDR3 size: 15 residues. The CDR3 DNA follows: TGTGCCAGCAGCTCGCGGGGCTCTGGGGCCAACGTCCTGACTTTC. Protein: CASSSRGSGANVLTF.

V is TRBV5-1 and J is TRBJ1-1; possible D gene TRBD1, 6 bases. Germline CDR1 is SGHRS and CDR2 is YFSETQ. V was shortened by 4 bases and J by 0 bases, with 13 bases between the two germline ends. The CDR3 spans 15 residues. The CDR3 here is CASSPSGHMNTEAFF. In nucleotides, the CDR3 is TGCGCCAGCAGCCCCTCGGGACACATGAACACTGAAGCTTTCTTT.

The J gene is TRBJ1-4, the V gene TRBV4-2; unclear D gene. In germline, CDR1 is LGHNA, CDR2 YNFKEQ. V shed 0 bases and J shed 10 bases, with 9 bases lying between them. This CDR3 region has 13 residues. The chain's CDR3 is CASSQEERRKLFF. DNA for the CDR3: TGTGCCAGCAGCCAAGAAGAACGTAGAAAACTGTTTTTT.

V and J are TRBV19 and TRBJ1-4; TRBD1 matches at 8 bases. The germline CDR1 and CDR2 sequences are LNHDA and SQIVND (reference sequence). Trimming took 5 bases from V and 7 from J; bases not matched to a gene: 3. There are 13 residues in the CDR3. In DNA form, the CDR3 reads TGTGCCAGTAGTGACAGGGGAGGTGAAAAACTGTTTTTT. As protein: CASSDRGGEKLFF.

A note on this clone: This sample also contains other DNA sequences that code for the same CDR3. The gene calls are TRBV10-1 and TRBJ1-1; 7 nucleotides agree with TRBD1. V dropped 9 bases and J dropped 1; count of bases not matched to a gene: 14. The CDR3 has 16 residues. Germline lookup yields CDR1 WNHNN and CDR2 SYGVQD (reference sequence). The CDR3 sequence: CASSGSRDSQNTEAFF. For the CDR3, the DNA is TGCGCCAGTAGCGGTTCCCGGGACAGCCAGAACACTGAAGCTTTCTTT.

The chain recombines TRBV19 with TRBJ2-3, with 9 nucleotides matching TRBD1. Germline-derived CDR1 and CDR2 are LNHDA and SQIVND (reference sequence). The CDR3 has 15 residues. J lost 3 bases, V lost 7 bases, and 8 bases had no gene match. CDR3 DNA sequence: TGTGCCAGTATGGCCGGGACAGGGTTAACAGATACGCAGTATTTT. As protein: CASMAGTGLTDTQYF.

This clone was seen only once. The chain joins TRBV6-5 to TRBJ2-7; D might be TRBD1 or TRBD2, each matching 5 bases. The V end lost 6 bases, the J end lost 8 bases, and 14 bases lay between the germline ends. This CDR3 is built from 12 residues. Germline CDR1 reads MNHEY; CDR2 reads SVGAGI. DNA of the CDR3: TGTGCCAGCAGCTCTCCGGGACGAAAGCAGTACTTC. Translation gives CASSSPGRKQYF.

V and J are TRBV19 and TRBJ2-5, with a tentative D call TRBD1 (6 bases). This CDR3 region has 14 residues. The V and J ends lost 4 bases and 5 bases respectively, with 14 bases between them. Germline CDR1 LNHDA, CDR2 SQIVND (reference sequence). This CDR3 is CASSTDRLSETQYF. The CDR3 region has the DNA TGTGCCAGTAGTACTGACAGGCTTTCGGAGACCCAGTACTTC.

J is TRBJ2-7 and V is TRBV11-3, with D unresolved. The CDR3 is made up of 11 amino acids. CDR1 is SGHNT and CDR2 is YENEEA in the germline V gene. V was trimmed by 4 bases and J by 7 bases, leaving 8 bases between them. CDR3 DNA sequence: TGTGCCAGCAGCTCATTCGATGAGCAGTACTTC. Its protein product is CASSSFDEQYF.